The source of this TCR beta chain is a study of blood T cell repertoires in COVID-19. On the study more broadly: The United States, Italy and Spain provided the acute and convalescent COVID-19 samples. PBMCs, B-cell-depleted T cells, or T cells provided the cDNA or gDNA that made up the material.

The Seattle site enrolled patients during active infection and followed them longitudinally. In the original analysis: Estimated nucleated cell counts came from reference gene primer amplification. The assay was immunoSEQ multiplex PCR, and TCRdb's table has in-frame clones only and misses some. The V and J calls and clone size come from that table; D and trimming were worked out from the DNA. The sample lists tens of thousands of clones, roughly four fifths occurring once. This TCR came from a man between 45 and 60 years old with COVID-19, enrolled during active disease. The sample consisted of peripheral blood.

Here the CDR3 DNA reads TGTGCCACCAGTCTCAGCGGGAACGGAGGCGAGCAGTACTTC. Translation: CATSLSGNGGEQYF. This chain joins TRBV24-1 and TRBJ2-7; 7 nucleotides match TRBD2. This CDR3 is 14 amino acids long. J was trimmed by 6 bases and V by 6 bases; bases with no gene match: 10. Germline V CDR1 and CDR2: KGHDR, SFDVKD.